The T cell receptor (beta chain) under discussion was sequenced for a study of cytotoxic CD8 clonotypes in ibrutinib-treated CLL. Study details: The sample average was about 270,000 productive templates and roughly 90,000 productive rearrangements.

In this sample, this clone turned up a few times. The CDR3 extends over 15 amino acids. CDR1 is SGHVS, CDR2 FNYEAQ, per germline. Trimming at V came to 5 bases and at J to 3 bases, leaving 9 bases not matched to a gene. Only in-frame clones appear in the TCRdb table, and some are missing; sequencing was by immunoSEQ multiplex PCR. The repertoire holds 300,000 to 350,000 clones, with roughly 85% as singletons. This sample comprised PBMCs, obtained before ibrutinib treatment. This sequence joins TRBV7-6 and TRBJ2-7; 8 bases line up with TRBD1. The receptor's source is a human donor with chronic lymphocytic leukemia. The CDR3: CASSTTPGQVYEQYF. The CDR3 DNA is TGTGCCAGCAGCACTACTCCGGGACAGGTCTACGAGCAGTACTTC.